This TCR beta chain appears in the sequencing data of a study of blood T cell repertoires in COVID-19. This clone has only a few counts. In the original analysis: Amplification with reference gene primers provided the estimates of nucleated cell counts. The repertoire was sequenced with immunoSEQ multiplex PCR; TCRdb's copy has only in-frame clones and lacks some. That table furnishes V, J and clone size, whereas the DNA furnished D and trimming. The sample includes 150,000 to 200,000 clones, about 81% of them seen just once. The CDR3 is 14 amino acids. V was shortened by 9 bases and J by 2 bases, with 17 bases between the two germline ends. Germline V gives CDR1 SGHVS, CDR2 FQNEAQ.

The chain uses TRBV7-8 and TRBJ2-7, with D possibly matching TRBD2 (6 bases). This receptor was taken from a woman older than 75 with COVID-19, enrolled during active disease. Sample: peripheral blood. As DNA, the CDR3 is TGTGCCAGTCCAAGGAGCGGGTACCCCTACGAGCAGTACTTC. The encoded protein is CASPRSGYPYEQYF. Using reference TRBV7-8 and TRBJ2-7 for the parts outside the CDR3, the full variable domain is GAGVSQSPRYKVAKRGQDVALRCDPISGHVSLFWYQQALGQGPEFLTYFQNEAQLDKSGLPSDRFFAERPEGSVSTLKIQRTQQEDSAVYLCASPRSGYPYEQYFGPGTRLTVT.